The 32 T cell receptor beta chains in this list originate from one sample, sequenced in a study of T cells in Graves' hyperthyroidism and ophthalmopathy. RNA transcripts gave rise to amplified TCR beta CDR3 regions. RT-PCR in the first round (using the HTBI primer set) targeted the TCR CDR3. TCRdb re-derived calls from the multiplex PCR reads in MiXCR, one entry per CDR3 protein. This sample has approximately 610,000 distinct CDR3 sequences; approximately 14% occur once, and the top ten carry roughly 4.3%. Sequenced: blood. The source of these receptors is a woman aged 40 to 49 with Graves' ophthalmopathy.

This clonotype was counted only a few times. This rearrangement joins TRBV19 to TRBJ2-7; tentatively, D is TRBD1 (6 bases). The CDR3 spans 14 residues. Trimming cost V 4 bases and J 2 bases, with 12 bases left between them. Germline V gene lookup returns CDR1 LNHDA and CDR2 SQIVND (reference sequence). The CDR3 nucleotides are TGTGCCAGTAGTAAGTGGGACACCACCTACGAGCAGTACTTC. This translates into CASSKWDTTYEQYF.

This clonotype occurred a few times. The genes are TRBV5-4 and TRBJ2-7; the D gene is possibly TRBD1 (5 bases). Germline lookup yields CDR1 SGHNT and CDR2 YYREEE (reference sequence). Trimming removed 0 bases from V and 0 bases from J, with 16 bases in between. The CDR3 runs 17 residues. CDR3 residues: CASSLGYLQDASYEQYF. CDR3 nucleotides: TGTGCCAGCAGCTTGGGTTATTTACAGGACGCCTCCTACGAGCAGTACTTC.

This clonotype was counted between two and nine times. This chain links TRBV30 with TRBJ1-2; D is perhaps TRBD1 (6 bases). This CDR3 has 12 residues. V dropped 5 bases and J dropped 3 bases, with 10 bases sitting between them. CDR1 and CDR2 from the germline V gene are GTSNPN and SVGIG (reference sequence). The CDR3 spells CAWFQGYYGYTF. The CDR3 DNA follows: TGTGCCTGGTTCCAGGGGTACTATGGCTACACCTTC. The variable domain in full, completed from reference TRBV30 and TRBJ1-2, reads SQTIHQWPATLVQPVGSPLSLECTVEGTSNPNLYWYRQAAGRGLQLLFYSVGIGQISSEVPQNLSASRPQDRQFILSSKKLLLSDSGFYLCAWFQGYYGYTFGSGTRLTVV.

This clonotype was seen repeatedly, ten times or more. The chain links TRBV6-2 or TRBV6-3 to TRBJ2-2, with D tentatively TRBD2 (6 bases). Trimming took 2 bases from V and 6 from J, leaving 13 bases between them. The CDR3 loop spans 15 amino acids. CDR1 is MNHEY and CDR2 is SVGEGT in the germline V gene. CDR3 sequence reads: CASSYLRDGAGELFF. The CDR3 DNA reads as TGTGCCAGCAGTTACCTGCGGGACGGGGCCGGGGAGCTGTTTTTT.

The table lists this clonotype with many counts. The V call is TRBV12-3 or TRBV12-4, the J call TRBJ1-3; 8 nucleotides agree with TRBD1. With 6 bases clipped from V and 1 base from J, the junction kept 2 bases outside the gene matches. CDR3 size: 14 residues. For the CDR3, the DNA is TGTGCCAGCAGGGGACAGGCTTCTGGAAACACCATATATTTT. This gives the protein CASRGQASGNTIYF.

This clonotype was detected ten times or more. The gene calls are TRBV27 and TRBJ2-7; D is possibly TRBD1 (6 bases). The CDR3 length is 14 residues. Germline values: CDR1 MNHEY, CDR2 SMNVEV (reference sequence). Trimming took off 0 bases at V and 6 bases at J, with 12 bases between the two ends. DNA of the CDR3: TGTGCCAGCAGTTTATCGAGTTGGGGGCGCGAGCAGTACTTC. This translates into CASSLSSWGREQYF.

V is TRBV28 and J is TRBJ2-5, with 10 positions matching TRBD1. CDR1 and CDR2 from the germline V gene are MDHEN and SYDVKM. This CDR3 has 15 amino acids. V was clipped by 6 bases and J by 5 bases; unmatched bases: 9. The CDR3, as DNA: TGTGCCAGCAGGCCTCCGGGACAGGGGTGGGAGACCCAGTACTTC. Its translation: CASRPPGQGWETQYF.

This clonotype was detected ten times or more. The rearrangement uses TRBV6-2 or TRBV6-3 and TRBJ1-1; 7 nucleotides line up with TRBD1. This CDR3 is built from 14 residues. CDR1 and CDR2 from the germline V gene are MNHEY and SVGEGT. V lost 5 bases, J lost 3 bases, and 6 bases stayed unmatched. The CDR3 reads CASSQQGTDTEAFF. In DNA form, the CDR3 reads TGTGCCAGCAGTCAACAGGGGACCGACACTGAAGCTTTCTTT.

This clonotype was counted between two and nine times. This sequence joins TRBV11-3 and TRBJ2-3; D call uncertain. This CDR3 spans 14 amino acids. Germline V lookup: CDR1 SGHNT, CDR2 YENEEA. The V end lost 5 bases, the J end lost 0 bases, and 9 bases lay between the germline ends. The CDR3 protein is CASSRKRSTDTQYF. CDR3 in DNA: TGTGCCAGCAGCCGCAAGAGGAGCACAGATACGCAGTATTTT. Together with reference TRBV11-3 and TRBJ2-3, the CDR3 gives the full variable domain: EAGVVQSPRYKIIEKKQPVAFWCNPISGHNTLYWYLQNLGQGPELLIRYENEEAVDDSQLPKDRFSAERLKGVDSTLKIQPAELGDSAVYLCASSRKRSTDTQYFGPGTRLTVL.

The sample holds many counts of this clonotype. V gene TRBV2 combines with J gene TRBJ1-2; no definite D call. The CDR3 is made up of 12 amino acids. CDR1 and CDR2 from the germline V gene are SNHLY and FYNNEI. V was cut by 6 bases and J by 8 bases, with 13 bases left in between. The CDR3 protein is CASSPSHQGYTF. CDR3 nucleotide sequence: TGTGCCAGCAGCCCCTCCCACCAAGGCTACACCTTC.

This clonotype has at least ten counts. The chain links TRBV6-2 or TRBV6-3 to TRBJ2-5; 10 nucleotides agree with TRBD1. Germline trimming cut 8 bases from V and 5 bases from J; bases unmatched to any gene: 14. Germline assignment: CDR1 MNHEY and CDR2 SVGEGT. The CDR3 contains 16 residues. CDR3 sequence: CASGSGTGALRETQYF. The CDR3 DNA follows: TGTGCCAGCGGCTCCGGGACAGGGGCCCTTCGGGAGACCCAGTACTTC.

V and J are TRBV28 and TRBJ2-7; 13 bases line up with TRBD2. Germline-derived CDR1 and CDR2 are MDHEN and SYDVKM. Trimming removed 6 bases from V and 6 bases from J; junction bases left unmatched: 14. The CDR3 extends over 17 amino acids. The CDR3 DNA follows: TGTGCCAGCAGAGAGGGGGGGCGGACTAGCGGGAGTCCCGAGCAGTACTTC. Translation: CASREGGRTSGSPEQYF.

The table lists this clonotype with a few counts. The V and J genes are TRBV4-1 and TRBJ2-2; D possibly corresponds to TRBD2 (5 bases). This CDR3 is 16 amino acids long. V lost 4 bases, J lost 4 bases, and 16 bases lay in between. Germline CDR1 reads MGHRA; CDR2 reads YSYEKL. CDR3 in DNA: TGCGCCAGCAGCCGGGCATCGGGATTCCTCACCGGGGAGCTGTTTTTT. Translation: CASSRASGFLTGELFF.

At least ten counts were recorded for this clonotype. The J gene is TRBJ2-7, the V gene TRBV9, with D perhaps TRBD1 or TRBD2 (5 bases each). Germline-derived CDR1 and CDR2 are SGDLS and YYNGEE. This CDR3 contains 15 residues. The ends were cut back, 0 bases at V and 6 bases at J, with 16 bases in the middle. The CDR3 sequence: CASSVARDGFGEQYF. The CDR3 nucleotides are TGTGCCAGCAGCGTAGCACGGGACGGCTTTGGCGAGCAGTACTTC.

The sample holds many counts of this clonotype. The rearrangement uses TRBV6-1 and TRBJ1-1; D gene ambiguous. V lost 6 bases to trimming and J lost 4 bases, with 18 bases between them. Germline lookup yields CDR1 MNHNS and CDR2 SASEGT. The CDR3 runs 15 residues. DNA for the CDR3: TGTGCCAGCAGCCCTTTCGCGGCCCTGAGCACTGAAGCTTTCTTT. This gives the protein CASSPFAALSTEAFF.

The CDR3 nucleotides are TGTGCCAGCAGTCTACAGGGGGCGAGGAACGAGCAGTACTTC. As protein: CASSLQGARNEQYF. The rearrangement joins TRBV6-5 to TRBJ2-7, with 9 bases identical to TRBD1. The V segment lost 5 bases and the J segment 5 bases; nucleotides outside the gene matches: 7. CDR3 length equals 14 residues. Germline V gene data show CDR1 as MNHEY and CDR2 as SVGAGI.

This clonotype has a count of ten or more. Mismatch with germline at one junction end may stem from a read error. V is TRBV7-6 and J is TRBJ2-7; the match to TRBD1 covers 7 bases. The germline CDR1 and CDR2 sequences are SGHVS and FNYEAQ. The CDR3 sequence is 14 residues long. The CDR3 is CASSSRDSSCEQYF. CDR3 DNA: TGTGCCAGCAGCTCCCGGGACAGCTCCTGCGAGCAGTACTTC.

This clonotype was counted a few times. The chain employs TRBV6-2 or TRBV6-3 and TRBJ1-2; the D gene is possibly TRBD1 (5 bases). The CDR3 totals 14 residues. V was trimmed by 2 bases and J by 8 bases, leaving 15 bases between them. Germline V gene data show CDR1 as MNHEY and CDR2 as SVGEGT. CDR3 sequence: CASSYRTGAGGYTF. CDR3 sequence (DNA): TGTGCCAGCAGTTACCGCACCGGGGCAGGAGGCTACACCTTC.

The rearrangement joins TRBV6-5 to TRBJ2-7; 7 nucleotides match TRBD1. The length of the CDR3 is 17 residues. Unmatched junction bases numbered 15, after V lost 3 bases and J lost 4 bases. The germline CDR1 and CDR2 sequences are MNHEY and SVGAGI. CDR3 protein: CASSYEKPGGGSYEQYF. CDR3 in DNA: TGTGCCAGCAGTTATGAAAAACCAGGGGGTGGAAGTTACGAGCAGTACTTC.

This clonotype was picked up many times. The rearrangement uses TRBV11-3 and TRBJ2-2, with TRBD1 matching over 10 bases. The V and J ends lost 3 bases and 0 bases, in that order; junction bases with no gene match: 10. Germline CDR1 is SGHNT and CDR2 is YENEEA. The CDR3 consists of 19 residues. The CDR3 DNA reads TGTGCCAGCAGCTTTAGGGACAGGGGTACTTTGTCGAACACCGGGGAGCTGTTTTTT. Translation: CASSFRDRGTLSNTGELFF.

This clonotype has more than one count but fewer than ten. The chain carries TRBV29-1 and TRBJ2-2; D could derive from TRBD1 or TRBD2 (5 bases each). V lost 2 bases, J lost 4 bases, and 17 bases lay in between. CDR3 length: 16 residues. Germline CDR1 SQVTM, CDR2 ANQGSEA. CDR3 bases: TGCAGCGTTGAAACGAGGGTAGGGGCGAGCACCGGGGAGCTGTTTTTT. Encoded protein: CSVETRVGASTGELFF.

The chain couples TRBV6-5 to TRBJ1-1; D call uncertain. With 0 bases removed from V and 5 bases from J, the gap between germline ends came to 10 bases. In germline, CDR1 is MNHEY, CDR2 SVGAGI. The CDR3 is 14 residues long. The CDR3 nucleotides read TGTGCCAGCAGTTACTCCCCTCTGGGGACTGAAGCTTTCTTT. This encodes CASSYSPLGTEAFF.

This clonotype came up many times. The chain recombines TRBV6-5 with TRBJ1-2, with a possible D match to TRBD1 (5 bases). V was shortened by 2 bases and J by 5 bases, with 9 bases between the two germline ends. The CDR3 sequence is 13 residues long. The germline V gene encodes CDR1 MNHEY and CDR2 SVGAGI. The CDR3 is CASSYGTDYGYTF. The DNA of the CDR3 is TGTGCCAGCAGTTACGGGACCGATTATGGCTACACCTTC.

This clonotype was seen repeatedly, ten times or more. V gene TRBV19 combines with J gene TRBJ1-1; tentative D call: TRBD1 (5 bases). The V end was cut by 11 bases, the J end by 4 bases, with 11 bases between. This CDR3 comprises 11 residues. In germline, CDR1 is LNHDA, CDR2 SQIVND (reference sequence). The DNA of the CDR3 is TGTGCCGTGGGGGGGTTCACTGAAGCTTTCTTT. Amino acid sequence: CAVGGFTEAFF.

The sample holds many counts of this clonotype. This chain connects TRBV27 to TRBJ1-2; tentative D call: TRBD1 (5 bases). This CDR3 has 15 amino acids. The germline V gene encodes CDR1 MNHEY and CDR2 SMNVEV (reference sequence). V was clipped by 3 bases and J by 0 bases, with 11 bases between them. CDR3 nucleotide sequence: TGTGCCAGCAGTTTTTACCAGGGCTCTAACTATGGCTACACCTTC. As protein: CASSFYQGSNYGYTF.

This clonotype came up a few times. The V gene is TRBV12-3 or TRBV12-4, the J gene TRBJ2-6; 8 positions match TRBD1. The junction had 6 bases not matched to a gene; V was cut back by 6 bases and J by 2 bases. The CDR3 is made up of 16 amino acids. The CDR3 protein is CASSQDRETGANVLTF. As DNA, the CDR3 is TGTGCCAGCAGCCAGGACAGGGAGACTGGGGCCAACGTCCTGACTTTC.

The rearrangement uses TRBV4-1 and TRBJ1-1; 7 bases agree with TRBD1. The CDR3 totals 16 residues. V was pared by 0 bases and J by 4 bases, with 8 bases of the junction left unmatched. From germline, CDR1 is MGHRA and CDR2 YSYEKL. The chain's CDR3 is CASSQEGTGEGTEAFF. The CDR3 nucleotides are TGCGCCAGCAGCCAAGAAGGAACAGGGGAGGGCACTGAAGCTTTCTTT.

This clonotype was seen ten or more times. The chain uses TRBV11-1 and TRBJ2-7; 8 nucleotides agree with TRBD2. Germline CDR1 reads SGHAT; CDR2 reads FQDESV (reference sequence). V dropped 3 bases and J dropped 2; count of bases not matched to a gene: 9. This CDR3 has 16 amino acids. In DNA, the CDR3 is TGTGCCAGCAGCTTGGGGGCGGGAGGACGGACCTACGAGCAGTACTTC. Translated, it gives CASSLGAGGRTYEQYF.

A few counts support this clonotype. This chain links TRBV19 with TRBJ1-1; possible D gene TRBD1, 5 bases. There are 14 residues in the CDR3. Germline CDR1 is LNHDA and CDR2 is SQIVND (reference sequence). The V gene lost 3 bases and the J gene lost 0 bases, with 8 bases spanning the gap. This chain's CDR3 is CASSISGLNTEAFF. CDR3 DNA: TGTGCCAGTAGTATCTCGGGGCTGAACACTGAAGCTTTCTTT.

V is TRBV12-3 or TRBV12-4 and J is TRBJ2-1; 9 bases are shared with TRBD2. The V gene end was trimmed by 5 bases and the J gene end by 5 bases; junction bases not matched to a gene: 4. The CDR3 spans 14 residues. The CDR3 reads CASSPLAGNNEQFF. The CDR3 nucleotides are TGTGCCAGCAGTCCTCTAGCGGGAAACAATGAGCAGTTCTTC.

This clonotype was recorded a few times. The chain couples TRBV6-1 to TRBJ2-6, with a weak D call TRBD1 (5 bases). Germline V gene lookup returns CDR1 MNHNS and CDR2 SASEGT. This CDR3 region has 17 residues. V gave up 5 bases and J gave up 0 bases, with 14 bases separating them. The CDR3 region has the DNA TGTGCCAGCAGTCCTACACAGGCGAACTCTGGGGCCAACGTCCTGACTTTC. Encoded protein: CASSPTQANSGANVLTF.

As to this clonotype: Possible read error: a much larger clone is one base away. The chain links TRBV27 to TRBJ2-7; 7 bases fit TRBD2. This CDR3 has 14 amino acids. Per the germline V gene, CDR1 is MNHEY and CDR2 is SMNVEV (reference sequence). As DNA, the CDR3 is TGTGCCAGCAGTCCCGGACTAGTCTCCCACGAGCAGTACTTC. It codes for CASSPGLVSHEQYF.